This paragraph covers one T cell receptor beta chain sequence. The sample is drawn from a study of blood T cell repertoires in COVID-19. Overall study: Whether acute or convalescent, the COVID-19 samples came from the United States, Italy and Spain.

The CDR3 spans 15 residues. V lost 5 bases to trimming and J lost 3 bases, with 14 bases between them. CDR1 and CDR2 from the germline V gene are MDHEN and SYDVKM. Per the original methods: For nucleated cells, counts were estimated from reference gene primer amplification. Libraries were prepared by immunoSEQ multiplex PCR; TCRdb keeps only in-frame clonotypes and omits some of them. The V and J calls and clone size were taken over from that table, and D and trimming were inferred from the DNA. Found here are a few hundred thousand clones, 65% to 85% of them singletons; the top ten hold less than 3.5%.

The V gene is TRBV28, the J gene TRBJ1-5, with D perhaps matching TRBD1 (6 bases). The specimen was peripheral blood. The receptor was isolated from a middle-aged man with active or convalescent COVID-19. This chain's CDR3 is CASSTTRTVNQPQHF. In DNA form, the CDR3 reads TGTGCCAGCAGTACTACCAGGACAGTCAATCAGCCCCAGCATTTT.